The 23 T cell receptor beta chains listed next were all sequenced from one sample in a study of ipilimumab plus nivolumab after autologous stem cell transplantation. Sequencing used immunoSEQ multiplex PCR; TCRdb keeps in-frame clones, though not all of them. The sample lists about 43,000 clones, more than 70% occurring once. This sample comprised PBMCs, obtained in a trial of ipilimumab plus nivolumab as post-transplant consolidation. The receptors stem from a male donor with multiple myeloma.

The chain combines TRBV27 with TRBJ2-1, with TRBD2 matching 9 bases. The CDR3 spans 15 residues. The germline CDR1 and CDR2 sequences are MNHEY and SMNVEV (reference sequence). Trimming took 3 bases from V and 5 from J; bases not matched to a gene: 5. CDR3 amino acids: CASSLAGTSHNEQFF. The CDR3 region has the DNA TGTGCCAGCAGTTTGGCAGGGACTAGCCACAATGAGCAGTTCTTC.

The chain combines TRBV11-3 with TRBJ2-2, with D tentatively TRBD1 (5 bases). CDR1 is SGHNT and CDR2 is YENEEA in the germline V gene. This CDR3 contains 15 residues. The V and J ends lost 0 bases and 3 bases respectively, with 8 bases between them. The CDR3: CASSLDGRDTGELFF. The DNA of the CDR3 is TGTGCCAGCAGCTTAGATGGCAGGGACACCGGGGAGCTGTTTTTT.

The rearrangement uses TRBV27 and TRBJ1-5, with D unclear. Trimming took off 1 base at V and 0 bases at J, with 7 bases between the two ends. The CDR3 has 15 residues. Germline assignment: CDR1 MNHEY and CDR2 SMNVEV (reference sequence). The CDR3 nucleotides read TGTGCCAGCAGTTTATACGGGATTAGCAATCAGCCCCAGCATTTT. As protein: CASSLYGISNQPQHF.

The V gene is TRBV19, the J gene TRBJ1-5, with a tentative D call TRBD1 (5 bases). The V end was cut by 1 base, the J end by 4 bases, with 14 bases between. The CDR3 is 16 residues long. CDR1 and CDR2 (germline): LNHDA, SQIVND (reference sequence). The CDR3 sequence: CASSIGQGYWNQPQHF. Here the CDR3 DNA reads TGTGCCAGTAGTATAGGGCAGGGTTATTGGAATCAGCCCCAGCATTTT.

The chain combines TRBV10-3 with TRBJ1-3, with D perhaps TRBD1 (6 bases). Germline lookup yields CDR1 ENHRY and CDR2 SYGVKD. The length of the CDR3 is 18 residues. V gave up 4 bases and J gave up 0 bases, with 19 bases separating them. The CDR3 DNA is TGTGCCATCAGTGCGAACTCCGGGACATCGCCCTCTGGAAACACCATATATTTT. This sequence encodes CAISANSGTSPSGNTIYF.

V and J are TRBV6-6 and TRBJ1-3; D is unclear. This CDR3 spans 13 amino acids. Trimming removed 2 bases at V and 8 bases at J, with 10 bases between. The germline CDR1 and CDR2 sequences are MNHNY and SVGAGI (reference sequence). The CDR3 sequence is CASSYSEGDTIYF. As DNA, the CDR3 is TGTGCCAGCAGTTACAGTGAGGGTGACACCATATATTTT.

This chain connects TRBV30 to TRBJ1-4; no clear D gene. The V and J ends lost 1 base and 7 bases respectively, with 10 bases between them. The CDR3 covers 13 residues. Germline assignment: CDR1 GTSNPN and CDR2 SVGIG (reference sequence). This CDR3 is CAWSAGRSEKLFF. The DNA of the CDR3 is TGTGCCTGGAGTGCGGGAAGAAGTGAAAAACTGTTTTTT.

The chain links TRBV5-1 to TRBJ1-3, with D perhaps TRBD1 (5 bases). Looked up from germline, CDR1 is SGHRS and CDR2 is YFSETQ. V shed 4 bases and J shed 1 base, with 12 bases lying between them. CDR3 length: 15 amino acids. CDR3: CASSDAKGSGNTIYF. CDR3 coding DNA: TGCGCCAGCAGCGACGCAAAGGGGTCTGGAAACACCATATATTTT.

This rearrangement joins TRBV7-9 to TRBJ2-7; 7 bases match TRBD2. CDR1 is SEHNR and CDR2 is FQNEAQ in the germline V gene (reference sequence). The CDR3 runs 16 residues. Trimming at V came to 1 base and at J to 4 bases, leaving 10 bases not matched to a gene. CDR3 DNA sequence: TGTGCCAGCAGCTTAGTCAGGCCGAGGGGAGGGTACGAGCAGTACTTC. Translating it yields CASSLVRPRGGYEQYF.

This clone was recorded a few times. The genes are TRBV18 and TRBJ2-2, with D hard to call. V was clipped by 2 bases and J by 8 bases, with 9 bases between them. From germline, CDR1 is KGHSH and CDR2 LQKENI. CDR3 length: 13 residues. The CDR3 loop is CASSPFKEGELFF. DNA of the CDR3: TGTGCCAGCTCACCATTTAAAGAGGGGGAGCTGTTTTTT.

The V call is TRBV5-8, the J call TRBJ2-2, with D perhaps matching TRBD1 or TRBD2 (6 bases each). CDR1 SGHTS and CDR2 YDEGEE come from the germline V gene. V gave up 7 bases and J gave up 0 bases, with 16 bases separating them. This CDR3 spans 16 amino acids. This CDR3 is CASSDGGTTNTGELFF. The CDR3, as DNA: TGTGCCAGCTCGGACGGCGGGACAACGAACACCGGGGAGCTGTTTTTT. The whole variable domain, remainder taken from reference TRBV5-8 and TRBJ2-2, is EAGVTQSPTHLIKTRGQQATLRCSPISGHTSVYWYQQALGLGLQFLLWYDEGEERNRGNFPPRFSGRQFPNYSSELNVNALELEDSALYLCASSDGGTTNTGELFFGEGSRLTVL.

This chain joins TRBV5-1 and TRBJ1-1; 8 bases fit TRBD1. CDR3 length equals 14 residues. CDR1 and CDR2 from the germline V gene are SGHRS and YFSETQ. Trimming cost V 4 bases and J 1 base; bases outside gene matches: 3. CDR3 nucleotides: TGCGCCAGCAGCAGGACAGGGAAGAACACTGAAGCTTTCTTT. It translates to CASSRTGKNTEAFF. The complete variable domain, with remaining parts taken from reference TRBV5-1 and TRBJ1-1, reads KAGVTQTPRYLIKTRGQQVTLSCSPISGHRSVSWYQQTPGQGLQFLFEYFSETQRNKGNFPGRFSGRQFSNSRSEMNVSTLELGDSALYLCASSRTGKNTEAFFGQGTRLTVV.

This clone turned up a few times. The chain is built from TRBV27 and TRBJ1-4, with D hard to call. Germline CDR1 reads MNHEY; CDR2 reads SMNVEV (reference sequence). The CDR3 spans 13 residues. V shed 8 bases and J shed 6 bases, with 13 bases lying between them. The CDR3 DNA reads TGTGCCAGCGGGTCAGTGAACGATGAAAAACTGTTTTTT. As protein: CASGSVNDEKLFF.

V is TRBV5-1 and J is TRBJ2-5; D not certain. The germline V gene has CDR1 SGHRS and CDR2 YFSETQ. Trimming shortened V by 2 bases and J by 1 base, and 3 bases separated the two germline ends. CDR3 length: 12 amino acids. DNA of the CDR3: TGCGCCAGCAGCTTCACCCAAGAGACCCAGTACTTC. This translates into CASSFTQETQYF.

This chain connects TRBV27 to TRBJ2-2; a possible D gene is TRBD1 (6 bases). Germline V gives CDR1 MNHEY, CDR2 SMNVEV (reference sequence). Deletions cut 6 bases from V and 3 bases from J, with 20 bases between. The CDR3 extends over 17 amino acids. The CDR3, as DNA: TGTGCCAGCAGCCCACATTTGGGACAATGGGACACCGGGGAGCTGTTTTTT. Translation gives CASSPHLGQWDTGELFF.

This chain links TRBV5-5 with TRBJ2-7; D possibly matches TRBD1 or TRBD2 (5 bases each). The V end was cut by 4 bases, the J end by 0 bases, with 17 bases between. Germline CDR1 reads SGHKS; CDR2 reads YYEKEE (reference sequence). CDR3 length equals 16 residues. The CDR3 DNA sequence: TGTGCCAGCAGCCCGACTTGGGGACCGGGCTCCTACGAGCAGTACTTC. Translation gives CASSPTWGPGSYEQYF. Full variable domain (remainder filled in from reference TRBV5-5 and TRBJ2-7): DAGVTQSPTHLIKTRGQQVTLRCSPISGHKSVSWYQQVLGQGPQFIFQYYEKEERGRGNFPDRFSARQFPNYSSELNVNALLLGDSALYLCASSPTWGPGSYEQYFGPGTRLTVT.

The V call is TRBV5-1, the J call TRBJ2-7; D is perhaps TRBD1 or TRBD2 (5 bases each). This CDR3 has 14 amino acids. V was shortened by 0 bases and J by 3 bases, with 10 bases between the two germline ends. CDR1 is SGHRS, CDR2 YFSETQ, per germline. CDR3 DNA sequence: TGCGCCAGCAGCTTGGAGGGACCAGACTACGAGCAGTACTTC. It specifies CASSLEGPDYEQYF.

The gene calls are TRBV29-1 and TRBJ1-2, with 8 bases fitting TRBD1. Germline values: CDR1 SQVTM, CDR2 ANQGSEA. The CDR3 runs 13 residues. The V segment lost 6 bases and the J segment 8 bases; nucleotides outside the gene matches: 11. This CDR3 is CSVRTGTKRGYTF. CDR3 sequence (DNA): TGCAGCGTAAGGACAGGGACGAAGAGAGGCTACACCTTC.

This chain links TRBV28 with TRBJ1-4; a weak D match, TRBD1 (5 bases). Trimming removed 5 bases at V and 8 bases at J, with 21 bases between. This CDR3 spans 16 amino acids. Germline lookup yields CDR1 MDHEN and CDR2 SYDVKM. DNA for the CDR3: TGTGCCAGCAGTGCCCCCGGGACGGCTTTTCGGGAAAAACTGTTTTTT. It encodes CASSAPGTAFREKLFF.

The count of this clone is one. For the CDR3, the DNA is TGCGCCAGCAGCCCTGGGACTAGCGGGGGGATTACAGATACGCAGTATTTT. Protein: CASSPGTSGGITDTQYF. V gene TRBV5-1 combines with J gene TRBJ2-3; 15 bases are a match to TRBD2. Germline assignment: CDR1 SGHRS and CDR2 YFSETQ. The CDR3 has 17 amino acids. The V gene end was trimmed by 4 bases and the J gene end by 3 bases; junction bases not matched to a gene: 6.

The rearrangement uses TRBV4-3 and TRBJ1-1, with a tentative D call TRBD1 (5 bases). The germline CDR1 and CDR2 sequences are LGHNA and YSLEER. The CDR3 is 13 residues long. V was trimmed by 1 base and J by 4 bases, leaving 7 bases between them. The CDR3 sequence: CASSQGQFTEAFF. In nucleotides, the CDR3 is TGCGCCAGCAGCCAAGGACAGTTCACTGAAGCTTTCTTT.

The rearrangement uses TRBV5-1 and TRBJ2-1; D possibly corresponds to TRBD1 (6 bases). In germline, CDR1 is SGHRS, CDR2 YFSETQ. Trimming took 4 bases from V and 0 from J, leaving 14 bases between them. The CDR3 runs to 16 residues. The CDR3 loop reads CASSGGLLGSYNEQFF. The CDR3 coding sequence is TGCGCCAGCAGCGGGGGCCTCCTCGGCTCCTACAATGAGCAGTTCTTC.

The gene calls are TRBV11-3 and TRBJ2-7; unclear D gene. In germline, CDR1 is SGHNT, CDR2 YENEEA. The CDR3 extends over 14 amino acids. Trimming removed 3 bases from V and 1 base from J, with 10 bases in between. CDR3 sequence: CASSFYGGSYEQYF. CDR3 nucleotides: TGTGCCAGCAGCTTTTATGGCGGATCCTACGAGCAGTACTTC.